Described below is a single T cell receptor (beta chain) sequence and its context. Its antigen is undetermined. The CDR3 is 15 amino acids. Between the trimmed V and J ends, which lost 0 bases and 2 bases, there was a span of 14 bases. Germline CDR1 is GTSNPN and CDR2 is SVGIG (reference sequence). As to treatment: oral pan-JAK inhibitor, 5-10 mg twice daily. Following RNA extraction, reverse transcription yielded cDNA that acted as the sequencing template. Produced via immunoSEQ multiplex PCR; TCRdb's table is partial and in-frame only. The sample lists 85,000 to 110,000 clones, about nine tenths occurring once. The data were taken from a study of CD8+ T cells in alopecia areata. Across the whole study: Tofacitinib was taken orally by treated patients, and the dose was 5 to 10 mg twice daily. Treated patients' severity was scored by percentage of affected scalp area. General observations from the study: Uncertain still, given a single nonresponder, is whether baseline CD8+ expansion links to response.

The input for sequencing was CD8+ T cells sorted from blood, taken at roughly week 30, from a patient treated with tofacitinib. The sequence came from a human donor with alopecia areata. The J gene is TRBJ2-7, the V gene TRBV30, with D maybe TRBD2 (6 bases). CDR3 nucleotides: TGTGCCTGGAGTGTACTGTGGAGGGAGGCCTACGAGCAGTACTTC. Translation: CAWSVLWREAYEQYF.